Detailed here is one TCR beta chain. The table came from immunoSEQ multiplex PCR; TCRdb's copy has only in-frame clones and leaves some out. The table has roughly 15,000 clones, approximately 85% seen once. The data were obtained in a study of T cells in localized non-small cell lung cancer. This CDR3 has 13 residues. V lost 8 bases to trimming and J lost 3 bases; unmatched junction nucleotides: 5. The germline CDR1 and CDR2 sequences are LNHDA and SQIVND (reference sequence). This chain uses TRBV19 with TRBJ2-5; 8 bases align to TRBD2. This clonotype was sampled from a woman aged 35 to 70 with stage I lung adenocarcinoma. The material was peripheral blood, obtained before any cancer treatment. The chain's CDR3 is CASCSGIEETQYF. CDR3 coding DNA: TGTGCCAGTTGTAGCGGGATCGAAGAGACCCAGTACTTC. Drawing the rest from reference TRBV19 and TRBJ2-5, the complete variable domain is DGGITQSPKYLFRKEGQNVTLSCEQNLNHDAMYWYRQDPGQGLRLIYYSQIVNDFQKGDIAEGYSVSREKKESFPLTVTSAQKNPTAFYLCASCSGIEETQYFGPGTRLLVL.